This T cell receptor (beta chain) was observed in a study of early T cells in non-severe SARS-CoV-2 infection. Study-wide context: RNA in bulk from unsorted whole blood was sequenced, and chains were unpaired.

This clonotype was seen many times. Its antigen is unknown. Per the germline V gene, CDR1 is SGHDN and CDR2 is FVKESK. This CDR3 has 14 residues. Trimming cost V 5 bases and J 3 bases, with 13 bases left between them. Individual cDNA molecules were tagged with unique molecular identifiers, the study reported. TCRdb itself ran the 5' RACE reads through MiXCR, one entry per CDR3 protein. The table shows almost 85,000 distinct CDR3 sequences, with roughly an eighth occurring only once. Study-level findings and limits: Private and CD4 specificities were missed by VDJdb matching, skewed to anti-spike CD8.

Sequencing used whole blood. This TCR derives from an adult who was a healthcare worker with PCR-confirmed SARS-CoV-2 infection or an uninfected control (not recorded which). The chain combines TRBV14 with TRBJ2-5; D perhaps matches TRBD1 (6 bases). The CDR3 nucleotides read TGTGCCAGCAGCTACCGGGACATAAAAGAGACCCAGTACTTC. Its translation is CASSYRDIKETQYF. The complete variable domain, with remaining parts taken from reference TRBV14 and TRBJ2-5, reads EAGVTQFPSHSVIEKGQTVTLRCDPISGHDNLYWYRRVMGKEIKFLLHFVKESKQDESGMPNNRFLAERTGGTYSTLKVQPAELEDSGVYFCASSYRDIKETQYFGPGTRLLVL.